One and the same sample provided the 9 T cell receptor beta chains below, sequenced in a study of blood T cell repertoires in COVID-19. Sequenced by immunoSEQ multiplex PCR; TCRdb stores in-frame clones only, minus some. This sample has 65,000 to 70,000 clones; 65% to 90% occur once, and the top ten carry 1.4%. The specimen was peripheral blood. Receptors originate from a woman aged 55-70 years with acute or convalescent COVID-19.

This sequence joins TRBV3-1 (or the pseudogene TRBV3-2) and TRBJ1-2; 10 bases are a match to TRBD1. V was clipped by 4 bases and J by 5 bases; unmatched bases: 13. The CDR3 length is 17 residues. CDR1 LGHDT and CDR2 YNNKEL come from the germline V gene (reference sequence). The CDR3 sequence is CASSPRQGAWYQYGYTF. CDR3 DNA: TGTGCCAGCAGCCCGAGACAGGGGGCCTGGTATCAATATGGCTACACCTTC.

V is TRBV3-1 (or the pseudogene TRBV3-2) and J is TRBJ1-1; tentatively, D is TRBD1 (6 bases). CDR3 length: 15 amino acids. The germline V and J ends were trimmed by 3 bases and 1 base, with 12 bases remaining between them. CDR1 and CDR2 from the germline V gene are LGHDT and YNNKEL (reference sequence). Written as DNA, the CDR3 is TGTGCCAGCAGCCAGATTGGACAGCCGAACACTGAAGCTTTCTTT. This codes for CASSQIGQPNTEAFF.

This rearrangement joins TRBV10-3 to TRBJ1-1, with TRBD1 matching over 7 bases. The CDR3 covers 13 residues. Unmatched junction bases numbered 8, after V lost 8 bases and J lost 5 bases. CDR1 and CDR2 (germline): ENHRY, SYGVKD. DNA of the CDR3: TGTGCCATCTCCAGGGGGGCGGGGACTGAAGCTTTCTTT. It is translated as CAISRGAGTEAFF.

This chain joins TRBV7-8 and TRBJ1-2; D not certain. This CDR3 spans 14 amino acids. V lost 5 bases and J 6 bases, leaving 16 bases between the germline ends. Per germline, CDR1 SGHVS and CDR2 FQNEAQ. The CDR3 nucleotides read TGTGCCAGCAGCCCTTCGAGGGAGGCCCATGGCTACACCTTC. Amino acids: CASSPSREAHGYTF.

The CDR3 here is CATSRAPTGDTEAFF. DNA of the CDR3: TGTGCCACCAGCAGAGCCCCGACAGGGGATACTGAAGCTTTCTTT. This sequence joins TRBV15 and TRBJ1-1; 8 nucleotides agree with TRBD1. With 1 base clipped from V and 5 bases from J, the junction kept 6 bases outside the gene matches. Germline assignment: CDR1 LNHNV and CDR2 YYDKDF (reference sequence). CDR3 length: 15 residues.

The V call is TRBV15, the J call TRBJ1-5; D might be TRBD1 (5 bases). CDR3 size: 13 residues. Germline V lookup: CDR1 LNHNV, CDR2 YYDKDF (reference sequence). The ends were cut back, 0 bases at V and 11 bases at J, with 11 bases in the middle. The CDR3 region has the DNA TGTGCCACCAGCAGAGAGGGGGGAGCGACCCAGCATTTT. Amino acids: CATSREGGATQHF.

The CDR3 protein is CASSHTAIENTEAFF. CDR3 DNA: TGTGCCAGCAGCCACACAGCAATCGAGAACACTGAAGCTTTCTTT. This chain joins TRBV3-1 (or the pseudogene TRBV3-2) and TRBJ1-1; D is uncertain. This CDR3 is built from 15 residues. Trimming stripped 3 bases from V and 1 base from J, with 12 bases between. The germline gives CDR1 LGHDT, CDR2 YNNKEL (reference sequence).

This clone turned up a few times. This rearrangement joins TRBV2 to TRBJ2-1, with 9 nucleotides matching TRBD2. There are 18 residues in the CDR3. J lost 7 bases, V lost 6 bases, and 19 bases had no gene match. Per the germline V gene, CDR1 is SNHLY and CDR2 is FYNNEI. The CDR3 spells CASSDYSGGPSKSNEQFF. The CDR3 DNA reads TGTGCCAGCAGCGACTACAGCGGGGGGCCTTCTAAGTCGAATGAGCAGTTCTTC.

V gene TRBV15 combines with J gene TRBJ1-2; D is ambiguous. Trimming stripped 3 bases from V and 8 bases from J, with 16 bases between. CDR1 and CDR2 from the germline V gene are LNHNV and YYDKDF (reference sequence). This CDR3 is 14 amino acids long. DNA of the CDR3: TGTGCCACCAGCAGGGAACTCGGAGCGCGGGGCTACACCTTC. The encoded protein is CATSRELGARGYTF.